These T cell receptor beta chains were read from a single sample in a study of shared clonotypes between healthy human individuals. Libraries were prepared by immunoSEQ multiplex PCR; TCRdb keeps only in-frame clonotypes and omits some of them. The sample lists around 1.5 million clones, under 99% occurring once. Source material: naive CD4+ T cells sorted from blood. The source of these receptors is a man aged 25-45 years in good health. Both conserved end residues are part of each CDR3. D genes are given only for firm matches. The size entry is marked missing in some rows and otherwise reads once, few, many or a size class.

d_call,v_call,clone_size,j_call,cdr3_aa,cdr3_nt
-,TRBV28,-,TRBJ1-5,CASSLLIQPQHF,TGTGCCAGCAGTTTGTTGATCCAGCCCCAGCATTTT
TRBD1,TRBV10-3,once,TRBJ1-2,CAISPLGQGAGGYTF,TGTGCCATCAGTCCCCTGGGACAGGGGGCAGGGGGCTACACCTTC
TRBD1,TRBV5-1,-,TRBJ2-7,CASSLDPGQAYF,TGCGCCAGCAGCTTGGATCCGGGACAGGCGTACTTC
-,TRBV29-1,-,TRBJ1-4,CSGFTATNEKLFF,TGCAGCGGCTTCACTGCAACTAATGAAAAACTGTTTTTT
-,TRBV5-1,-,TRBJ1-4,CASTPQGTSNEKLFF,TGCGCCAGCACTCCTCAGGGGACATCTAATGAAAAACTGTTTTTT
TRBD1,TRBV11-2,-,TRBJ2-5,CASSLRDRGETQYF,TGTGCCAGCAGCCTCCGGGACAGGGGAGAGACCCAGTACTTC
-,TRBV5-4,-,TRBJ2-2,CASSLDDQGGTGELFF,TGTGCCAGCAGCTTGGACGACCAGGGTGGGACCGGGGAGCTGTTTTTT
TRBD2,TRBV9,-,TRBJ2-7,CASSVVAGGGSEQYF,TGTGCCAGCAGCGTAGTGGCGGGGGGAGGCAGCGAGCAGTACTTC
-,TRBV29-1,few,TRBJ1-5,CSVADTNNQPQHF,TGCAGCGTAGCAGACACGAACAATCAGCCCCAGCATTTT
-,TRBV28,-,TRBJ2-5,CASSWAAQTQYF,TGTGCCAGCAGTTGGGCCGCCCAGACCCAGTACTTC
-,TRBV10-3,-,TRBJ1-2,CAISEGVGKDRINYGYTF,TGTGCCATCAGTGAGGGAGTCGGTAAAGACAGGATAAATTATGGCTACACCTTC
-,TRBV5-4,-,TRBJ2-2,CASSRTRTGELFF,TGTGCCAGCAGTCGGACGAGGACCGGGGAGCTGTTTTTT